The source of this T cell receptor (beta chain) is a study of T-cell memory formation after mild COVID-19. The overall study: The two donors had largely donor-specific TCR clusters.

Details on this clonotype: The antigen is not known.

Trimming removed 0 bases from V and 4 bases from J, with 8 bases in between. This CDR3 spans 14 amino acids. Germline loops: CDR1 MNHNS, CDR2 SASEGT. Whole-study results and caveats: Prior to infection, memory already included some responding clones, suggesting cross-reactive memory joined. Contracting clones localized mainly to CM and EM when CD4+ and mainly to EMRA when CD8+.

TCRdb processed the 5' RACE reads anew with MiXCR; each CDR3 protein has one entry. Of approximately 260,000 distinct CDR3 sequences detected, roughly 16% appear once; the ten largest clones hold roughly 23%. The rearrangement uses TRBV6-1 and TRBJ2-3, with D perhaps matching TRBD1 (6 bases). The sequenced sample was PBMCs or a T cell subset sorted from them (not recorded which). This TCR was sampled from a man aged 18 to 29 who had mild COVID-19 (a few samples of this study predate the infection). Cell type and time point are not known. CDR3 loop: CASSEAQGADTQYF. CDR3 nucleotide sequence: TGTGCCAGCAGTGAAGCACAGGGAGCAGATACGCAGTATTTT.